This T cell receptor (beta chain) was retrieved from a study of blood T cell repertoires in COVID-19. Overall study: Samples taken during acute and convalescent COVID-19 were collected in the United States, Italy and Spain. Nucleic acid was either cDNA or gDNA, and it came from T cells, B-cell-depleted T cells, or PBMCs.

The V segment lost 4 bases and the J segment 0 bases; nucleotides outside the gene matches: 0. The germline V gene has CDR1 SGHRS and CDR2 YFSETQ. CDR3 length: 13 amino acids. Per the study methods: Using reference gene primer amplification, nucleated cell counts were estimated. Libraries were prepared by immunoSEQ multiplex PCR; TCRdb keeps only in-frame clonotypes and omits some of them. V and J calls and clone size follow that table, whereas D and trimming were derived from the DNA. This table holds about 310,000 clones, around 86% found once. With regard to this clone: The same CDR3 is also encoded by other DNA sequences in this sample.

This receptor was obtained from a man in his fifties or sixties with active or convalescent COVID-19. J is TRBJ2-7 and V is TRBV5-1; TRBD2 matches 8 bases. Specimen: peripheral blood. The CDR3 loop reads CASSLAGSYEQYF. DNA of the CDR3: TGCGCCAGCAGCCTAGCGGGCTCCTACGAGCAGTACTTC.